This T cell receptor beta chain appears in the sequencing data of a study of blood T cells in healthy people across ages. V shed 6 bases, J shed 4 bases, and the junction held 8 bases outside the gene matches. Germline assignment: CDR1 SQVTM and CDR2 ANQGSEA. The CDR3 runs 14 residues. A second PCR, run for roughly 7 to 12 cycles, used a sample-barcoded 5' primer plus a J-beta primer mix. TCRdb ran MiXCR on the 5' RACE reads and lists one entry per CDR3 protein. Here the sample spans roughly 1.7 million distinct CDR3 sequences, roughly a third being singletons. V and J are TRBV29-1 and TRBJ2-2; the match to TRBD1 covers 7 bases. Specimen: blood. The sequence derives from a woman under 40 in good health. The CDR3 loop reads CSVPGQAATGELFF. DNA of the CDR3: TGCAGCGTCCCCGGACAGGCGGCCACCGGGGAGCTGTTTTTT.